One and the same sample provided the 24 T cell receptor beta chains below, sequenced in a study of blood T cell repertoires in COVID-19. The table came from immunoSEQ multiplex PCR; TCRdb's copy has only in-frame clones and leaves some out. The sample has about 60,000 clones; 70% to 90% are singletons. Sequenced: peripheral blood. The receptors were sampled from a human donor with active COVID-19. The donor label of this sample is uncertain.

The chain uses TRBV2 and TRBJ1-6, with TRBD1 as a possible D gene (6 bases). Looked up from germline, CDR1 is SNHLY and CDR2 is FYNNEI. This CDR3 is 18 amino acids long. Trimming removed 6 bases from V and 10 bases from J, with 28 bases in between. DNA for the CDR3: TGTGCCAGCAGCGATAGCCCCGGGACACCGACAGGAAGGTCACCCCTCCACTTT. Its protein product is CASSDSPGTPTGRSPLHF. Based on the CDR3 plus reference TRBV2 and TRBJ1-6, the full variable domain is EPEVTQTPSHQVTQMGQEVILRCVPISNHLYFYWYRQILGQKVEFLVSFYNNEISEKSEIFDDQFSVERPDGSNFTLKIRSTKLEDSAMYFCASSDSPGTPTGRSPLHFGNGTRLTVT.

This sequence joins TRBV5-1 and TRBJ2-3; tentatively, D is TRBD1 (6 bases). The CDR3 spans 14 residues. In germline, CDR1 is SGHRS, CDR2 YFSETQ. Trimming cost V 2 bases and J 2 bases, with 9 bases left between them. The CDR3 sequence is CASSFNRDTDTQYF. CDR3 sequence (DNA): TGCGCCAGCAGCTTCAACAGGGACACAGATACGCAGTATTTT.

CDR3 loop: CASSRLTRGGQETQYF. The CDR3 nucleotides are TGCGCCAGCAGCCGCCTAACTAGGGGAGGGCAAGAGACCCAGTACTTC. The chain is built from TRBV5-1 and TRBJ2-5, with 7 bases aligning to TRBD2. The V segment lost 4 bases and the J segment 2 bases; nucleotides outside the gene matches: 11. The germline V gene encodes CDR1 SGHRS and CDR2 YFSETQ. The CDR3 is 16 residues long.

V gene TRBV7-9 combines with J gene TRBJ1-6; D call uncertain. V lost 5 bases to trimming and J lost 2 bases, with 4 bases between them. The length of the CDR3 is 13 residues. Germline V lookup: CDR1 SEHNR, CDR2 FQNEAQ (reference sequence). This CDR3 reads CASSTAYNSPLHF. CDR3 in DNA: TGTGCCAGCAGCACTGCCTATAATTCACCCCTCCACTTT.

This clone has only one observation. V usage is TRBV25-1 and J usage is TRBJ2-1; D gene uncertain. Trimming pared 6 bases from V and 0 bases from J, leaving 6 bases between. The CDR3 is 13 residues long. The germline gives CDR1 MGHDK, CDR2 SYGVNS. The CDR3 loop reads CASSPSSYNEQFF. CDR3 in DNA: TGTGCCAGCAGCCCTTCCTCCTACAATGAGCAGTTCTTC.

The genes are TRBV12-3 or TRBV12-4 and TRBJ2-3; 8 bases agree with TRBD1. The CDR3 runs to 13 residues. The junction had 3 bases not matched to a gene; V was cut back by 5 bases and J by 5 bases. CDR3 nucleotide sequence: TGTGCCAGCAGTCAGGACAGGGAAGATACGCAGTATTTT. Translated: CASSQDREDTQYF.

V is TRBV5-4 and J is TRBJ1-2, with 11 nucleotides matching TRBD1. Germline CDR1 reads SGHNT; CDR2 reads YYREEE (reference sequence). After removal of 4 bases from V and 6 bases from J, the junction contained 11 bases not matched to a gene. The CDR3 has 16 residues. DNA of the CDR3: TGTGCCAGCAGCCCCCCACTTGGACAGGGGGCTGATGGCTACACCTTC. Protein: CASSPPLGQGADGYTF.

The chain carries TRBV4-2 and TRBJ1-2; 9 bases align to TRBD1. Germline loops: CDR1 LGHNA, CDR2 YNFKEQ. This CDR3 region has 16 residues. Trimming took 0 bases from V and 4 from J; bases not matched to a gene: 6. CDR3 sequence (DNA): TGTGCCAGCAGCCAAGAAAGGGACAGGGACGCCTATGGCTACACCTTC. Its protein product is CASSQERDRDAYGYTF.

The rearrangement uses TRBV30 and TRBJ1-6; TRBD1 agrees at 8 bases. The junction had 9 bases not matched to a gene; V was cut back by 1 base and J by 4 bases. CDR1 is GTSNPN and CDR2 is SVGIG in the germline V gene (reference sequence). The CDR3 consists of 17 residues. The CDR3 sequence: CAWSAVRTGIYNSPLHF. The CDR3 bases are TGTGCCTGGAGTGCCGTCCGGACAGGGATATATAATTCACCCCTCCACTTT.

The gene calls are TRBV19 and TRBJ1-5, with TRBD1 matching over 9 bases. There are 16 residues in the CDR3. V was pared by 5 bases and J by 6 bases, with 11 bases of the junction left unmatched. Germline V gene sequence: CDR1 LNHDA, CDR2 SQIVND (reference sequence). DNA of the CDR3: TGTGCCAGTAGTGAAACCGGGACAGGGATAAGTCAGCCCCAGCATTTT. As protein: CASSETGTGISQPQHF.

In DNA form, the CDR3 reads TGTGCCAGCAGATGGGAGAACTATGGCTACACCTTC. Encoded protein: CASRWENYGYTF. The chain employs TRBV2 and TRBJ1-2; D gene unclear. The CDR3 sequence is 12 residues long. V dropped 6 bases and J dropped 2 bases, with 7 bases sitting between them. Germline values: CDR1 SNHLY, CDR2 FYNNEI.

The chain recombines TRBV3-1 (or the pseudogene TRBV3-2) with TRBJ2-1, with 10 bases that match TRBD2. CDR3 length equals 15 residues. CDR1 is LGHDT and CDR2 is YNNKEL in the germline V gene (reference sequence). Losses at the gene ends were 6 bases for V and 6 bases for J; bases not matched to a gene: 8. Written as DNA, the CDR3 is TGTGCCAGCAGTCCGTCGGCTAGCGGGAGCAATGAGCAGTTCTTC. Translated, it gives CASSPSASGSNEQFF.

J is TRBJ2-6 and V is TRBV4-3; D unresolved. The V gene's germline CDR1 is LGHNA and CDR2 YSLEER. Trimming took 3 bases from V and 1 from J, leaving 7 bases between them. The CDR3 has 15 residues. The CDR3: CASSQIVSGANVLTF. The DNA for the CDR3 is TGCGCCAGCAGCCAGATAGTTTCTGGGGCCAACGTCCTGACTTTC.

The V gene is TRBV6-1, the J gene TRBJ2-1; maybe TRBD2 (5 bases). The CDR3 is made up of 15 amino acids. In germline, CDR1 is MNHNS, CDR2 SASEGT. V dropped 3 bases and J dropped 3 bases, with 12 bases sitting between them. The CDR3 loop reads CASSDDGDYYNEQFF. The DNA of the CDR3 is TGTGCCAGCAGTGACGACGGAGACTACTACAATGAGCAGTTCTTC.

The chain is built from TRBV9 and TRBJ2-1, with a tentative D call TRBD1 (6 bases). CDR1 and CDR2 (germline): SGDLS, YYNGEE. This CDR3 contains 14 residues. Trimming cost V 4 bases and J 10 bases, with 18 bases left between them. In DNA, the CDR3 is TGTGCCAGCAGCTACGAGACCGACAGGCTCGAGCAGTTCTTC. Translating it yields CASSYETDRLEQFF. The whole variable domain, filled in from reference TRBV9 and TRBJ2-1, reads DSGVTQTPKHLITATGQRVTLRCSPRSGDLSVYWYQQSLDQGLQFLIQYYNGEERAKGNILERFSAQQFPDLHSELNLSSLELGDSALYFCASSYETDRLEQFFGPGTRLTVL.

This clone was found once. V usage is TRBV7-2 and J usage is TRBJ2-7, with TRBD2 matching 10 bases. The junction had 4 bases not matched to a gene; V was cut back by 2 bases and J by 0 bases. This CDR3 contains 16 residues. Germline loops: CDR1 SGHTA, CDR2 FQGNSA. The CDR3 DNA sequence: TGTGCCAGCAGCTTAAGGAGCGGGGGGGACTCCTACGAGCAGTACTTC. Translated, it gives CASSLRSGGDSYEQYF.

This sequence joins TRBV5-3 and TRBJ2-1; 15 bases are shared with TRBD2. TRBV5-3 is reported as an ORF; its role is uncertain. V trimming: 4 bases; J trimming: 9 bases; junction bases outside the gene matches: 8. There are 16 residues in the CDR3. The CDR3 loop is CARSLGLAGGPVEQFF. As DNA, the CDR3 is TGTGCCAGAAGCCTCGGACTAGCGGGAGGGCCGGTTGAGCAGTTCTTC.

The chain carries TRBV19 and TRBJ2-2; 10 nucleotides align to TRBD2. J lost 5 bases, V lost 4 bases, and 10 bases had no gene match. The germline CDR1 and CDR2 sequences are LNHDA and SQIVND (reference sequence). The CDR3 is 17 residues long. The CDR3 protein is CASSTQEREGRTGELFF. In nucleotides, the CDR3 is TGTGCCAGTAGTACCCAAGAGCGGGAGGGCCGAACCGGGGAGCTGTTTTTT. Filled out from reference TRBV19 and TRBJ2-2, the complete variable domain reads DGGITQSPKYLFRKEGQNVTLSCEQNLNHDAMYWYRQDPGQGLRLIYYSQIVNDFQKGDIAEGYSVSREKKESFPLTVTSAQKNPTAFYLCASSTQEREGRTGELFFGEGSRLTVL.

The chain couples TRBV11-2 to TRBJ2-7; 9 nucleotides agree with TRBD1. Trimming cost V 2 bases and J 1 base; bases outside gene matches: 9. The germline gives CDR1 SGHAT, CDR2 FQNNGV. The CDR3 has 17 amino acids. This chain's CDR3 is CASSLNRKDRGSYEQYF. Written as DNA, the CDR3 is TGTGCCAGCAGCTTAAACCGTAAGGACAGGGGTTCCTACGAGCAGTACTTC.

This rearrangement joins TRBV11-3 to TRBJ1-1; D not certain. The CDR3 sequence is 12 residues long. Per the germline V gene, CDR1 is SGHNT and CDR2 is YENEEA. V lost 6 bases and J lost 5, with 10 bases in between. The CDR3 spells CASSLHRTEAFF. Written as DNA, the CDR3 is TGTGCCAGCAGTTTACACAGAACTGAAGCTTTCTTT. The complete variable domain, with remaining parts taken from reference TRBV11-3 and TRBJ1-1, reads EAGVVQSPRYKIIEKKQPVAFWCNPISGHNTLYWYLQNLGQGPELLIRYENEEAVDDSQLPKDRFSAERLKGVDSTLKIQPAELGDSAVYLCASSLHRTEAFFGQGTRLTVV.

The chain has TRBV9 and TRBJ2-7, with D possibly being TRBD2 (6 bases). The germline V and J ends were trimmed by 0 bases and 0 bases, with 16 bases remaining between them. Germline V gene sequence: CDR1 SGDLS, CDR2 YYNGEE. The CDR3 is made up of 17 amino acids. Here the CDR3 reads CASSVATGRRHSYEQYF. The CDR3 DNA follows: TGTGCCAGCAGCGTAGCTACGGGGAGGAGACACTCCTACGAGCAGTACTTC.

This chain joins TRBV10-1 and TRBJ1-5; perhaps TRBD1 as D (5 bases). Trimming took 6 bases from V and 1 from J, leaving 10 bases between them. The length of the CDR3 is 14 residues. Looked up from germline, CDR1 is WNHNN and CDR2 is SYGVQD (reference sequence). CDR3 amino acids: CASSDGASNQPQHF. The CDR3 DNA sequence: TGCGCCAGCAGCGATGGGGCGAGCAATCAGCCCCAGCATTTT.

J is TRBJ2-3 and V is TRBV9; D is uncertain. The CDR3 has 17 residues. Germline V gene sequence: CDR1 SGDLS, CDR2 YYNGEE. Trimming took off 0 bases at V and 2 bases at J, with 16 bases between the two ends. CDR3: CASSVEDSPAPTDTQYF. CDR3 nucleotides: TGTGCCAGCAGCGTAGAGGATAGCCCGGCCCCCACAGATACGCAGTATTTT.

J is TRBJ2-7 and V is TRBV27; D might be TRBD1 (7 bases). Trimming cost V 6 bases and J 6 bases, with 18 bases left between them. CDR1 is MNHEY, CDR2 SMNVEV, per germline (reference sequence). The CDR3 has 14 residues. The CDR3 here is CASRTSGGSGEQYF. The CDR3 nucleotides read TGTGCCAGCAGGACCTCAGGGGGGTCGGGCGAGCAGTACTTC.